This passage covers 9 T cell receptor beta chains from one sample sequenced in a study of monozygotic twins with inflammatory bowel disease. TCRdb reprocessed the 5' RACE reads and reports one entry per CDR3 protein, with no DNA. The table lists 210,000 or so distinct CDR3 sequences. Sequencing used blood. These receptor sequences come from a human donor with ulcerative colitis or Crohn's disease, or a healthy co-twin of an affected twin (not recorded which).

J is TRBJ2-7 and V is TRBV2. Germline V gives CDR1 SNHLY, CDR2 FYNNEI. The CDR3 has 13 residues. The CDR3 spells CASRSTDSYEQYF.

V usage is TRBV9 and J usage is TRBJ1-6. This CDR3 contains 14 residues. Germline loops: CDR1 SGDLS, CDR2 YYNGEE. The CDR3 spells CASSVQGENSPLHF.

This sequence joins TRBV25-1 and TRBJ1-1. The CDR3 length is 13 residues. Germline lookup yields CDR1 MGHDK and CDR2 SYGVNS. CDR3 protein: CASSERASAEAFF.

The rearrangement uses TRBV12-3 or TRBV12-4 and TRBJ2-7; TCRdb returns TRBD1, unconfirmable since there is no DNA. The CDR3 runs to 13 residues. The CDR3 protein is CASSGAGGYEQYF.

V usage is TRBV7-2 and J usage is TRBJ2-3. CDR1 SGHTA and CDR2 FQGNSA come from the germline V gene. This CDR3 comprises 14 residues. The CDR3 sequence is CASSFTGSTDTQYF.

This chain joins TRBV7-2 and TRBJ1-2. CDR1 is SGHTA, CDR2 FQGNSA, per germline. The CDR3 totals 16 residues. The CDR3 loop is CASSSSLGESNYGYTF.

The V and J genes are TRBV29-1 and TRBJ2-5; TCRdb lists TRBD1, though no DNA is available to test this call. CDR1 is SQVTM, CDR2 ANQGSEA, per germline. The CDR3 loop spans 13 amino acids. The CDR3 region is CSARRGVAETQYF.

The CDR3 is CASSSQTSGTPREQFF. This sequence joins TRBV5-1 and TRBJ2-1; the D gene TCRdb calls, TRBD2, cannot be checked with no DNA. CDR1 is SGHRS, CDR2 YFSETQ, per germline. This CDR3 region has 16 residues.

The genes are TRBV7-2 and TRBJ2-1; TCRdb lists TRBD2, though no DNA is available to test this call. CDR1 is SGHTA and CDR2 is FQGNSA in the germline V gene. This CDR3 region has 14 residues. Here the CDR3 reads CAGRSGVGYNEQFF.